The 32 T cell receptor beta chains presented below share a single source sample, sequenced in a study of T-cell reconstitution after alpha-beta-depleted transplantation in children. Unique molecular identifiers were used to barcode this TCRbeta library. TCRdb re-derived calls from the PCR reads in MiXCR, one entry per CDR3 protein. The top ten clones hold 5.5% of a sample with around 190,000 distinct CDR3 sequences, about 7% of them seen once. The material was PBMCs, obtained before TCRalphabeta/CD19-depleted stem cell transplant. The receptors originated from a boy aged 2 to 10 with acute lymphoblastic leukemia, due to receive a stem cell transplant.

This clonotype appeared many times. The chain couples TRBV7-9 to TRBJ1-1; 9 bases match TRBD1. V lost 1 base to trimming and J lost 5 bases; unmatched junction nucleotides: 8. Germline assignment: CDR1 SEHNR and CDR2 FQNEAQ (reference sequence). CDR3 length: 16 amino acids. CDR3 in amino acids: CASSLVQQGARTEAFF. DNA of the CDR3: TGTGCCAGCAGCTTAGTCCAACAGGGGGCGCGAACTGAAGCTTTCTTT. The variable domain in full, completed from reference TRBV7-9 and TRBJ1-1, reads DTGVSQNPRHKITKRGQNVTFRCDPISEHNRLYWYRQTLGQGPEFLTYFQNEAQLEKSRLLSDRFSAERPKGSFSTLEIQRTEQGDSAMYLCASSLVQQGARTEAFFGQGTRLTVV.

This clonotype was found many times. V usage is TRBV14 and J usage is TRBJ1-4, with no clear D. CDR1 SGHDN and CDR2 FVKESK come from the germline V gene. V dropped 0 bases and J dropped 5 bases, with 10 bases sitting between them. The CDR3 covers 15 residues. CDR3 region: CASSQDGLRNEKLFF. The CDR3, as DNA: TGTGCCAGCAGCCAAGATGGACTGCGAAATGAAAAACTGTTTTTT.

This clonotype has a count of ten or more. The chain employs TRBV6-1 and TRBJ2-5; 9 positions match TRBD2. The CDR3 covers 18 residues. The junction had 10 bases not matched to a gene; V was cut back by 1 base and J by 1 base. Germline values: CDR1 MNHNS, CDR2 SASEGT. The CDR3, as DNA: TGTGCCAGCAGTGAAGACGGGATAGCGGGGGTGATCCAAGAGACCCAGTACTTC. Amino acids: CASSEDGIAGVIQETQYF.

This clonotype turned up a few times. At one boundary the junction diverges from the germline segment, which might be a read error. The chain recombines TRBV20-1 with TRBJ2-5; TRBD2 might be the D (6 bases). The CDR3 runs to 14 residues. In germline, CDR1 is DFQATT, CDR2 SNEGSKA (reference sequence). The CDR3 loop reads CSATGGALGETQYF. The CDR3 DNA reads TGCAGCGCTACGGGCGGGGCTCTCGGGGAGACCCAGTACTTC.

The sample holds many counts of this clonotype. The J gene is TRBJ2-7, the V gene TRBV29-1; possible D gene TRBD1, 6 bases. The CDR3 has 13 residues. Trimming removed 8 bases at V and 3 bases at J, with 17 bases between. Germline assignment: CDR1 SQVTM and CDR2 ANQGSEA. CDR3 in DNA: TGCAGCACTCGAGGGGGTGAGGACTACGAGCAGTACTTC. Encoded protein: CSTRGGEDYEQYF.

The CDR3 sequence is CASSYMAGGSETQYF. In nucleotides, the CDR3 is TGTGCCAGCAGTTATATGGCAGGGGGCTCGGAGACCCAGTACTTC. The J gene is TRBJ2-5, the V gene TRBV28; 8 nucleotides align to TRBD1. With V trimmed by 4 bases and J by 5 bases, 9 bases remained unmatched. The germline V gene encodes CDR1 MDHEN and CDR2 SYDVKM. The CDR3 loop spans 15 amino acids.

This clonotype was counted ten times or more. The chain joins TRBV6-5 to TRBJ2-7, with D unresolved. The germline V gene has CDR1 MNHEY and CDR2 SVGAGI. The ends were cut back, 0 bases at V and 2 bases at J, with 5 bases in the middle. The CDR3 covers 13 residues. The CDR3 loop reads CASSYSKAYEQYF. CDR3 nucleotide sequence: TGTGCCAGCAGTTACTCGAAAGCCTACGAGCAGTACTTC.

J is TRBJ2-1 and V is TRBV4-2; 9 bases agree with TRBD2. V lost 1 base and J lost 3; bases outside the gene matches: 1. CDR3 length: 15 residues. Germline CDR1 is LGHNA and CDR2 is YNFKEQ. CDR3 DNA sequence: TGTGCCAGCAGCCAAGGCGGGAGGGACTACAATGAGCAGTTCTTC. Translating gives CASSQGGRDYNEQFF.

The J gene is TRBJ1-1, the V gene TRBV20-1; D call uncertain. V lost 8 bases and J lost 1, with 8 bases in between. The CDR3 totals 11 residues. CDR1 and CDR2 (germline): DFQATT, SNEGSKA (reference sequence). CDR3 amino acids: CSCRENTEAFF. In DNA form, the CDR3 reads TGCAGTTGTCGGGAGAACACTGAAGCTTTCTTT.

The rearrangement links TRBV10-1 to TRBJ2-7, with 9 bases lining up with TRBD2. The length of the CDR3 is 13 residues. V lost 5 bases, J lost 5 bases, and 4 bases stayed unmatched. CDR1 is WNHNN, CDR2 SYGVQD, per germline (reference sequence). CDR3 DNA: TGCGCCAGCAGTTTAGCGGGAGAGAACGAGCAGTACTTC. This sequence encodes CASSLAGENEQYF.

At least ten counts were recorded for this clonotype. The chain uses TRBV6-1 and TRBJ2-1; no clear D gene. The CDR3 runs to 11 residues. CDR1 is MNHNS, CDR2 SASEGT, per germline. V dropped 2 bases and J dropped 6 bases, with 2 bases sitting between them. CDR3 sequence: CASSEFNEQFF. DNA of the CDR3: TGTGCCAGCAGTGAATTCAATGAGCAGTTCTTC.

The table lists this clonotype with many counts. CDR3: CSARDGQGGSTEAFF. CDR3 coding DNA: TGCAGTGCTAGAGATGGACAGGGTGGGAGCACTGAAGCTTTCTTT. The V call is TRBV20-1, the J call TRBJ1-1, with 8 nucleotides matching TRBD1. CDR3 length: 15 residues. The ends lost 0 bases at V and 4 bases at J; junction bases unmatched: 7. CDR1 DFQATT and CDR2 SNEGSKA come from the germline V gene (reference sequence).

There are many counts of this clonotype. CDR3: CASSHAFKGVSYNEQFF. CDR3 bases: TGCGCCAGCAGCCATGCCTTTAAGGGAGTCTCCTACAATGAGCAGTTCTTC. The chain couples TRBV4-3 to TRBJ2-1; TRBD2 is a possible D gene (5 bases). Trimming removed 3 bases at V and 0 bases at J, with 15 bases between. In germline, CDR1 is LGHNA, CDR2 YSLEER. The CDR3 runs to 17 residues.

Many counts were recorded for this clonotype. The chain carries TRBV3-1 and TRBJ2-7; D is perhaps TRBD1 or TRBD2 (5 bases each). CDR3 size: 14 residues. Trimming took off 4 bases at V and 3 bases at J, with 13 bases between the two ends. Germline assignment: CDR1 LGHDT and CDR2 YNNKEL (reference sequence). The CDR3 reads CASSPRGGVYEQYF. CDR3 nucleotide sequence: TGTGCCAGCAGCCCCCGGGGCGGAGTCTACGAGCAGTACTTC.

This chain uses TRBV10-3 with TRBJ2-2; perhaps TRBD1 as D (6 bases). The germline gives CDR1 ENHRY, CDR2 SYGVKD. The CDR3 length is 17 residues. V shed 10 bases and J shed 2 bases, with 23 bases lying between them. The CDR3 DNA reads TGTGCCACCAAGACAGGACATTCCAGATTCAACACCGGGGAGCTGTTTTTT. This codes for CATKTGHSRFNTGELFF.

A remark on this clonotype: A much larger clone differs from this one at a single base, so this may be a read error. The V gene is TRBV28, the J gene TRBJ1-4, with D possibly matching TRBD1 (6 bases). This CDR3 has 14 amino acids. The germline V and J ends were trimmed by 10 bases and 7 bases, with 19 bases remaining between them. CDR1 MDHEN and CDR2 SYDVKM come from the germline V gene. The CDR3 DNA is TGTGCCACCACCTATTACACAGGGACTGAAAAACTGTTTTTT. This codes for CATTYYTGTEKLFF.

This clonotype was found many times. The rearrangement uses TRBV10-3 and TRBJ2-1; 14 nucleotides agree with TRBD2. V lost 2 bases and J lost 7; bases outside the gene matches: 4. The CDR3 runs to 16 residues. From germline, CDR1 is ENHRY and CDR2 SYGVKD. CDR3: CAISEPGTSGSNEQFF. CDR3 coding DNA: TGTGCCATCAGTGAGCCCGGGACTAGCGGGAGTAATGAGCAGTTCTTC.

This clonotype has a count of ten or more. This chain connects TRBV28 to TRBJ2-7; 9 nucleotides agree with TRBD1. CDR3 length equals 14 residues. V dropped 4 bases and J dropped 2; count of bases not matched to a gene: 3. Germline V gene data show CDR1 as MDHEN and CDR2 as SYDVKM. The CDR3 region is CASSYRDRAYEQYF. The CDR3 region has the DNA TGTGCCAGCAGTTACCGGGACAGGGCCTACGAGCAGTACTTC.

This clonotype has ten or more counts. The V gene is TRBV7-2, the J gene TRBJ2-5, with 8 bases that match TRBD2. The ends lost 1 base at V and 3 bases at J; junction bases unmatched: 7. The CDR3 runs to 16 residues. CDR1 SGHTA and CDR2 FQGNSA come from the germline V gene. In nucleotides, the CDR3 is TGTGCCAGCAGCTTAGAGGGAACAGCGGGGGAAGAGACCCAGTACTTC. Its protein product is CASSLEGTAGEETQYF.

Turning to this clonotype: This may stem from a read error, because a much larger clone lies one nucleotide away. The chain recombines TRBV4-3 with TRBJ1-1; 8 bases line up with TRBD1. CDR3 length equals 16 residues. The germline V gene encodes CDR1 LGHNA and CDR2 YSLEER. The CDR3 DNA sequence: TGCCCCAGCAGCCAACCAGACAGGGGACCGAACACTGAAGCTTTCTTT. Its translation is CPSSQPDRGPNTEAFF.

In this sample, this clonotype turned up many times. This chain uses TRBV5-1 with TRBJ2-7; D is perhaps TRBD1 (5 bases). V was pared by 0 bases and J by 6 bases, with 7 bases between. This CDR3 has 12 residues. Germline loops: CDR1 SGHRS, CDR2 YFSETQ. In DNA form, the CDR3 reads TGCGCCAGCAGCTTGGAAAGGGGCGAGCAGTACTTC. Its translation: CASSLERGEQYF.

This clonotype was observed at least ten times. The chain couples TRBV6-2 or TRBV6-3 to TRBJ2-5, with a possible D match to TRBD1 (6 bases). V lost 6 bases to trimming and J lost 1 base, with 12 bases between them. Germline CDR1 is MNHEY and CDR2 is SVGEGT. The CDR3 is made up of 14 amino acids. The CDR3 DNA reads as TGTGCCAGCAGGAGGACAGTTACCCAAGAGACCCAGTACTTC. Its translation is CASRRTVTQETQYF.

The rearrangement uses TRBV19 and TRBJ2-1, with D uncertain. This CDR3 is built from 15 residues. Trimming cost V 0 bases and J 8 bases, with 14 bases left between them. CDR1 is LNHDA, CDR2 SQIVND, per germline (reference sequence). This CDR3 reads CASSIERVAHYEQFF. DNA of the CDR3: TGTGCCAGTAGTATAGAACGGGTCGCGCACTATGAGCAGTTCTTC.

The chain employs TRBV5-1 and TRBJ2-1; 12 bases match TRBD2. Trimming removed 3 bases from V and 6 bases from J; junction bases left unmatched: 4. The CDR3 length is 15 residues. The germline gives CDR1 SGHRS, CDR2 YFSETQ. CDR3 nucleotide sequence: TGCGCCAGCAGCTCCCTAGCGGGGGGGCCCAATGAGCAGTTCTTC. Its translation: CASSSLAGGPNEQFF.

In this sample, this clonotype turned up a few times. The chain employs TRBV2 and TRBJ2-5, with D possibly being TRBD1 (6 bases). Trimming pared 2 bases from V and 5 bases from J, leaving 6 bases between. Germline lookup yields CDR1 SNHLY and CDR2 FYNNEI. The CDR3 runs to 12 residues. The CDR3 loop is CASSEQGETQYF. CDR3 bases: TGTGCCAGCAGTGAACAGGGGGAGACCCAGTACTTC.

This clonotype was recorded at least ten times. One junction end disagrees with the germline gene, perhaps due to a read error. V is TRBV7-9 and J is TRBJ2-2, with a possible D match to TRBD2 (5 bases). Per germline, CDR1 SEHNR and CDR2 FQNEAQ (reference sequence). The CDR3 is 14 residues long. The CDR3 region is CASSPVRVDGELFF. CDR3 DNA: TGTGCCAGCAGCCCCGTTCGTGTCGACGGGGAGCTTTTTTTT.

This clonotype showed up just a few times. The V gene is TRBV7-2, the J gene TRBJ2-3; 10 bases align to TRBD2. The CDR3 contains 16 residues. The germline CDR1 and CDR2 sequences are SGHTA and FQGNSA. With V trimmed by 1 base and J by 2 bases, 3 bases remained unmatched. The CDR3 bases are TGTGCCAGCAGCTTAGAAGGGACTAGCGACACAGATACGCAGTATTTT. This codes for CASSLEGTSDTDTQYF.

The genes are TRBV10-2 and TRBJ2-7, with TRBD2 matching 15 bases. The CDR3 length is 16 residues. The germline CDR1 and CDR2 sequences are WSHSY and SAAADI. After removal of 4 bases from V and 2 bases from J, the junction contained 3 bases not matched to a gene. CDR3 residues: CASSARTSGRAYEQYF. The CDR3 nucleotides are TGCGCCAGCAGTGCCCGGACTAGCGGGAGGGCCTACGAGCAGTACTTC.

The chain employs TRBV3-1 and TRBJ1-3, with D possibly TRBD1 on 6 matching bases. V gave up 11 bases and J gave up 2 bases, with 16 bases separating them. Germline CDR1 reads LGHDT; CDR2 reads YNNKEL (reference sequence). This CDR3 region has 14 residues. The CDR3 DNA sequence: TGTGCCTTCTGTTTACAGGGTACTGGAAACACCATATATTTT. Encoded protein: CAFCLQGTGNTIYF.

This clonotype was seen at least ten times. The J gene is TRBJ2-7, the V gene TRBV4-1; D is tentatively TRBD1 or TRBD2 (5 bases each). The CDR3 length is 17 residues. V shed 2 bases and J shed 2 bases, with 19 bases lying between them. Germline assignment: CDR1 MGHRA and CDR2 YSYEKL. The CDR3 bases are TGCGCCAGCAGCCAACACACTGCCGGGACGTATACCTACGAGCAGTACTTC. Residues: CASSQHTAGTYTYEQYF.

There are many counts of this clonotype. The genes are TRBV5-1 and TRBJ2-2; 7 bases map to TRBD2. Trimming at V came to 2 bases and at J to 6 bases, leaving 7 bases not matched to a gene. The germline V gene has CDR1 SGHRS and CDR2 YFSETQ. The CDR3 sequence is 15 residues long. The CDR3: CASSLGLEGAGELFF. The CDR3 DNA is TGCGCCAGCAGCTTAGGACTAGAAGGGGCCGGGGAGCTGTTTTTT. The variable domain in full, with the rest retrieved from reference TRBV5-1 and TRBJ2-2, is KAGVTQTPRYLIKTRGQQVTLSCSPISGHRSVSWYQQTPGQGLQFLFEYFSETQRNKGNFPGRFSGRQFSNSRSEMNVSTLELGDSALYLCASSLGLEGAGELFFGEGSRLTVL.

This clonotype showed up many times. The chain combines TRBV29-1 with TRBJ2-5; 9 bases fit TRBD1. V lost 8 bases and J lost 10; bases outside the gene matches: 8. The CDR3 has 11 amino acids. CDR1 SQVTM and CDR2 ANQGSEA come from the germline V gene. This chain's CDR3 is CSLNRDRDQYF. The CDR3 coding sequence is TGCAGCCTAAACCGGGACAGGGACCAGTACTTC.